This TCR beta chain was observed in a study of response to subunit inactivated influenza vaccine. This clonotype was counted many times. Antigen unknown. MiXCR was run by TCRdb on the RT-PCR reads, yielding one entry per CDR3 protein. The repertoire holds about 180,000 distinct CDR3 sequences, with about a tenth as singletons. Study conclusions and caveats: Authors suggested each seasonal flu vaccination may recruit only limited numbers of new T cells.

The CDR3 length is 17 residues. CDR1 is SGHTA and CDR2 is FQGNSA in the germline V gene. Trimming removed 0 bases from V and 4 bases from J; junction bases left unmatched: 9. The sequence was collected from a man aged 50-59 years who received an inactivated influenza vaccine. The specimen comprised non-naive T cells sorted from PBMCs, sampled on the day of vaccination. V usage is TRBV7-2 and J usage is TRBJ2-5; 9 nucleotides line up with TRBD1. The CDR3 DNA reads as TGTGCCAGCAGCTTAGCGAGCCCGGGGACAGGGCTAGAGACCCAGTACTTC. Encoded protein: CASSLASPGTGLETQYF.